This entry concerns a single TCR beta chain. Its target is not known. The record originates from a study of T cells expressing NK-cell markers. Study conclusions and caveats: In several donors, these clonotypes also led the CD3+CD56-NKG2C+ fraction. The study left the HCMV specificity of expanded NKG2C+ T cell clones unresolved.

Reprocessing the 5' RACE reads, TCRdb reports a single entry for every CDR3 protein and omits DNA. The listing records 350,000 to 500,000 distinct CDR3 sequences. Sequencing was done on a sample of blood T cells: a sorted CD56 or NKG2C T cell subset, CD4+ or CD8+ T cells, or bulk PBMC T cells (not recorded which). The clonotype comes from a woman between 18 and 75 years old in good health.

The CDR3 loop reads CASSGQGGSSYEQYF. The V gene is TRBV28, the J gene TRBJ2-7; there is no DNA to check the TCRdb D call of TRBD1. Germline V gene data show CDR1 as MDHEN and CDR2 as SYDVKM. CDR3 length equals 15 residues. The full variable domain, in which reference TRBV28 and TRBJ2-7 provide the parts outside the CDR3, is DVKVTQSSRYLVKRTGEKVFLECVQDMDHENMFWYRQDPGLGLRLIYFSYDVKMKEKGDIPEGYSVSREKKERFSLILESASTNQTSMYLCASSGQGGSSYEQYFGPGTRLTVT.